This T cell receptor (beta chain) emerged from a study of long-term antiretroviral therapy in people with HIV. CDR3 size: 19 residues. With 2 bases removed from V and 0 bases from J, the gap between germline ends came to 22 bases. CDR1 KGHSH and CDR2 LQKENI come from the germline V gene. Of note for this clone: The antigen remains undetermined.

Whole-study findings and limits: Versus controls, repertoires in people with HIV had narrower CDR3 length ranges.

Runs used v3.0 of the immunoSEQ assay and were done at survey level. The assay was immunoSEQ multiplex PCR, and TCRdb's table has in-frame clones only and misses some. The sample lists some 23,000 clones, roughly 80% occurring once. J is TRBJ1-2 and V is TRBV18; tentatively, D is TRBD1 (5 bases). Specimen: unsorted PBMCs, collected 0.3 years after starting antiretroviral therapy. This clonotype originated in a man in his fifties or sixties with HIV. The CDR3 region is CASSPNLPGLRLANYGYTF. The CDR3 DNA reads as TGTGCCAGCTCACCAAATCTTCCGGGACTCCGTTTAGCTAACTATGGCTACACCTTC.